A selection of T cell receptor beta chains follows, all from one sample in a study of response to subunit inactivated influenza vaccine. TCRdb re-analysed the RT-PCR reads in MiXCR, keeping a single row per CDR3 protein. The data contain approximately 520,000 distinct CDR3 sequences, 16% of them seen just once; the ten biggest clones take up about 3%. The sample here was CD4+ T cells sorted from PBMCs, taken around 25 months after vaccination. The receptor set was obtained from a man aged 50 to 69 who received an inactivated influenza vaccine. The CDR3 runs from the conserved cysteine through the conserved F or W. The D gene is left open where the match is weak. Only some rows state a clone size, as once, few, many or a class for expanded clones.

J,D,V,size,CDR3,DNA
TRBJ2-3,TRBD2,TRBV4-2,.,CASSHQAGSTDTQYF,TGTGCCAGCAGCCATCAAGCGGGGTCCACAGATACGCAGTATTTT
TRBJ2-2,.,TRBV6-2/TRBV6-3,.,CASRRDGPNTGELFF,TGTGCCAGCAGACGGGACGGACCGAACACCGGGGAGCTGTTTTTT
TRBJ2-2,.,TRBV7-9,many,CASSPPGANTGELFF,TGTGCCAGCAGCCCCCCAGGGGCGAACACCGGGGAGCTGTTTTTT
TRBJ2-3,.,TRBV29-1,few,CSVAQGPSTDTQYF,TGCAGCGTTGCCCAGGGTCCTAGCACAGATACGCAGTATTTT
TRBJ2-7,TRBD2,TRBV20-1,once,CSASHGTNKFYEQYF,TGCAGTGCTAGCCATGGGACTAACAAATTCTACGAGCAGTACTTC
TRBJ1-2,.,TRBV6-6,.,CASRYNYGYTF,TGTGCCAGCAGGTATAACTATGGCTACACCTTC
TRBJ2-3,.,TRBV29-1,few,CSVRSGNTDTQYF,TGCAGCGTCCGGAGCGGCAACACAGATACGCAGTATTTT
TRBJ2-2,TRBD1,TRBV7-9,few,CASSLQTTGTGAGELFF,TGTGCCAGCAGCCTACAAACGACCGGGACAGGGGCCGGGGAGCTGTTTTTT
TRBJ2-5,.,TRBV27,many,CASSTRGRQTQYF,TGTGCCTCCTCGACGAGGGGTAGGCAGACCCAGTACTTC
TRBJ2-5,.,TRBV6-2/TRBV6-3,.,CASSYETQYF,TGTGCCAGCAGTTACGAGACCCAGTACTTC